The rows below give T cell receptor beta chains drawn from one sample of a study of shared clonotypes between healthy human individuals. Sequencing was performed with immunoSEQ multiplex PCR; in TCRdb, only in-frame clones are kept and a portion is missing. Of approximately 2.1 million clones listed, 80% to 95% are singletons. Input material: naive CD4+ T cells from PBMCs. The receptors derive from a man aged 18 to 35 in good health. Some clones in this sample may be carry-over from other donors' samples. The CDR3 runs from the conserved cysteine through the conserved F or W. Fields, in order: V gene, J gene, CDR3 protein.

TRBV6-5	TRBJ1-1	CASSPGALNTEAFF
TRBV18	TRBJ2-5	CASSPLGVAQETQYF
TRBV6-1	TRBJ2-7	CASSANSKYEQYF
TRBV18	TRBJ2-7	CASSLGLVKIYEQYF
TRBV6-5	TRBJ2-7	CASSYSPGQYEQYF
TRBV11-1	TRBJ2-4	CASSKYRGTKNIQYF
TRBV5-1	TRBJ2-7	CASSLAGGLAGGYEQYF
TRBV13	TRBJ1-1	CASSFNRGGSGFTAEAFF
TRBV5-1	TRBJ1-1	CASSLNPGANTEAFF
TRBV11-2	TRBJ1-3	CASSLDRGPDTIYF
TRBV18	TRBJ1-1	CASSPTTRTEAFF
TRBV28	TRBJ2-7	CASSLMLYEQYF
TRBV11-2	TRBJ1-4	CASSRGQGGREKLFF
TRBV5-4	TRBJ1-2	CASRGWRGPSYGYTF
TRBV7-3	TRBJ2-3	CASSPPGDTQYF
TRBV19	TRBJ1-3	CASSVWPDPPGNTIYF
TRBV29-1	TRBJ2-3	CSVLGLAGGDTDTQYF
TRBV19	TRBJ2-7	CASSRPEDEQYF
TRBV10-2	TRBJ2-5	CASAWGTYYETQYF
TRBV5-1	TRBJ2-7	CASSSGTGGLTTSGSIHEQYF
TRBV5-1	TRBJ2-5	CASSLGQGGNQETQYF
TRBV6-6	TRBJ2-7	CASSYPTVYEQYF
TRBV28	TRBJ2-7	CASRSTGTGAYEQYF
TRBV18	TRBJ2-1	CASSPDPSSYNEQFF
TRBV18	TRBJ2-1	CASSPGQANEQFF
TRBV5-1	TRBJ2-3	CASSFGLAGLTDTQYF
TRBV7-2	TRBJ1-3	CASSLGPRGNTIYF
TRBV6-5	TRBJ1-5	CASSPTGGRQPQHF
TRBV30	TRBJ1-1	CAWSRRLGTEAFF
TRBV28	TRBJ2-3	CASRGTSGGYTQYF
TRBV5-1	TRBJ2-1	CASSLAASYNEQFF
TRBV18	TRBJ1-1	CASSTSGPTEAFF
TRBV7-6	TRBJ2-1	CASSPPLASSYNEQFF
TRBV4-2	TRBJ2-1	CASSQEKGGRSYNEQFF
TRBV10-3	TRBJ1-1	CAISESTVNTEAFF
TRBV30	TRBJ1-1	CAWSPSRWTEAFF
TRBV13	TRBJ2-3	CASSLLQGRTDTQYF
TRBV4-1	TRBJ2-1	CASSQSVSGRGGEYNEQFF
TRBV4-1	TRBJ2-1	CASSRLGLASYNEQFF
TRBV2	TRBJ1-5	CASRLRTGAQPQHF
TRBV10-3	TRBJ1-3	CAISEGQTWGGRFFSQENTIYF
TRBV27	TRBJ2-3	CASHNGADTQYF
TRBV5-1	TRBJ2-2	CASSILAGDAGELFF
TRBV5-1	TRBJ1-1	CASSSGRATEAFF
TRBV15	TRBJ2-3	CATRQMAGGTDTQYF
TRBV18	TRBJ2-3	CASSPVLTDTQYF
TRBV28	TRBJ2-7	CASSQRGTGYYEQYF
TRBV19	TRBJ2-3	CASSIVSISTDTQYF
TRBV25-1	TRBJ2-5	CASSKMGTGGFQETQYF
TRBV11-3	TRBJ2-3	CASSLGGTDTQYF
TRBV10-3	TRBJ1-4	CAISSLPATNEKLFF
TRBV18	TRBJ1-2	CASTETGTAAWTF
TRBV10-3	TRBJ2-7	CAISGSPSGSRYEQYF
TRBV14	TRBJ2-3	CASSQATGGTDTQYF
TRBV5-4	TRBJ1-1	CASSLVGLSRTEAFF
TRBV2	TRBJ2-5	CASSEGSRGTQYF
TRBV30	TRBJ2-7	CAWGGTPGEQYF
TRBV10-1	TRBJ2-7	CANQDGLAGEGLAYEQYF
TRBV18	TRBJ1-4	CASSPNRNEKLFF